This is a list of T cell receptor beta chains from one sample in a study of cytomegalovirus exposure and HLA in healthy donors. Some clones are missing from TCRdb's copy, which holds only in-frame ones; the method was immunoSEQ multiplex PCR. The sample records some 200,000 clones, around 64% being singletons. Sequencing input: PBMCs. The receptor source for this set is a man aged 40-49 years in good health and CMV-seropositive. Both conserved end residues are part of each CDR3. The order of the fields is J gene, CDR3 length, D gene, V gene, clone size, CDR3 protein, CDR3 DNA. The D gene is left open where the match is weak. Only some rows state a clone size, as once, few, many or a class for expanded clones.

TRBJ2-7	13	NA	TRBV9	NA	CASSGQQDYEQYF	TGTGCCAGCAGCGGACAACAGGATTACGAGCAGTACTTC
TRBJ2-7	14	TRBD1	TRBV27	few	CASSSQGAHYEQYF	TGTGCCAGCAGTTCCCAGGGGGCGCACTACGAGCAGTACTTC
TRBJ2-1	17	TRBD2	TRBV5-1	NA	CASSLLAGASARNEQFF	TGCGCCAGCAGCTTGCTAGCGGGGGCGTCGGCTCGCAATGAGCAGTTCTTC
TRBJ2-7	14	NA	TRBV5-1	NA	CASTGTTGNYEQYF	TGCGCCAGCACCGGAACTACAGGGAACTACGAGCAGTACTTC
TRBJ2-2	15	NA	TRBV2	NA	CASSDRGTNTGELFF	TGTGCCAGCAGTGACAGGGGAACGAACACCGGGGAGCTGTTTTTT
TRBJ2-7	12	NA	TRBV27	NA	CASSSGGYEQYF	TGTGCCAGCAGCTCAGGAGGCTACGAGCAGTACTTC
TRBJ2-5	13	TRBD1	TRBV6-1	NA	CASSSGTVETQYF	TGTGCCAGCAGTAGTGGGACAGTAGAGACCCAGTACTTC
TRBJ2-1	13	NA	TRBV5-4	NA	CASSPVTRTEQFF	TGTGCCAGCAGCCCCGTAACGAGGACAGAGCAGTTCTTC
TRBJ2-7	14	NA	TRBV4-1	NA	CASSQEEGGYEQYF	TGCGCCAGCAGCCAAGAAGAGGGAGGTTACGAGCAGTACTTC
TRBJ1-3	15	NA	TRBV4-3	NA	CASSQGGGSGNTIYF	TGCGCCAGCAGCCAAGGGGGAGGGTCAGGAAACACCATATATTTT
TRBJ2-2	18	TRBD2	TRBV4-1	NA	CASSQEPSGGPNTGELFF	TGCGCCAGCAGCCAAGAACCAAGCGGGGGCCCTAACACCGGGGAGCTGTTTTTT
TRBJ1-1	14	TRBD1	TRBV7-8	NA	CASSIGGAETEAFF	TGTGCCAGCAGCATAGGGGGCGCGGAAACTGAAGCTTTCTTT
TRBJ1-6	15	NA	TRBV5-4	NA	CASSSETGKNSPLHF	TGTGCCAGCAGCTCCGAAACAGGGAAGAATTCACCCCTCCACTTT
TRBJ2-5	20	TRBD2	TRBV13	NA	CASSPSWGDRTSGDQETQYF	TGTGCCAGCAGCCCCAGTTGGGGGGATCGGACTAGCGGAGACCAAGAGACCCAGTACTTC
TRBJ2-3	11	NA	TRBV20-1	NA	CSASFTDTQYF	TGCAGTGCTTCTTTCACAGATACGCAGTATTTT
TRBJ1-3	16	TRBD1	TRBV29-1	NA	CSVEARDRVGGNTIYF	TGCAGCGTTGAAGCCCGGGACAGGGTGGGTGGAAACACCATATATTTT
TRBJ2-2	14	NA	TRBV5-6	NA	CASSLRQGIGELFF	TGTGCCAGCAGCTTGAGGCAGGGGATCGGGGAGCTGTTTTTT
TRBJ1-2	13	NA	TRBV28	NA	CASSQQLFYGYTF	TGTGCCAGCAGCCAACAGTTATTCTATGGCTACACCTTC
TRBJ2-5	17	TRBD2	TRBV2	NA	CASRPSLAGGPRETQYF	TGTGCCAGTAGACCTTCCTTAGCGGGGGGGCCGAGGGAGACCCAGTACTTC
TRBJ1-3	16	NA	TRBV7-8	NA	CASSLGIQASGNTIYF	TGTGCCAGCAGCTTGGGCATCCAGGCCTCCGGAAACACCATATATTTT
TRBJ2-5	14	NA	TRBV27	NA	CASSATGLWETQYF	TGTGCCAGCAGTGCTACAGGGTTGTGGGAGACCCAGTACTTC
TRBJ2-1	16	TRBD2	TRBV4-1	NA	CASSQDWREGGDEQFF	TGCGCCAGCAGCCAAGATTGGAGGGAGGGAGGGGATGAGCAGTTCTTC
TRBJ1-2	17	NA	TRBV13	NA	CASSLGAVGGWNYGYTF	TGTGCCAGCAGCTTAGGAGCGGTAGGCGGCTGGAACTATGGCTACACCTTC
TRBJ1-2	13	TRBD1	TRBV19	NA	CASSRTGSGGYTF	TGTGCCAGTAGTCGGACAGGGTCGGGAGGCTACACCTTC
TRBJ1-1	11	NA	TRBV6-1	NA	CASSRGTEAFF	TGTGCCAGTTCCAGGGGAACCGAAGCTTTCTTT
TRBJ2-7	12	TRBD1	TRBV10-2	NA	CASRDRASGQYF	TGCGCCAGCAGGGACAGGGCGAGCGGGCAGTACTTC
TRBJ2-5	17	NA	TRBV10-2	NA	CASSEPTTGGGSETQYF	TGCGCCAGCAGTGAGCCAACTACTGGCGGGGGCTCGGAGACCCAGTACTTC
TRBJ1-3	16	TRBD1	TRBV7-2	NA	CASSSPPTGSGNTIYF	TGTGCCAGCAGCTCTCCGCCGACAGGGAGTGGAAACACCATATATTTT
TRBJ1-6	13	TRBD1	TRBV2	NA	CASFGQGNSPLHF	TGTGCCAGCTTTGGACAGGGAAATTCACCCCTCCACTTT
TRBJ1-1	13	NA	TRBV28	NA	CASSLRSPLGAFF	TGTGCCAGCAGTCTAAGGAGCCCGCTTGGAGCTTTCTTT
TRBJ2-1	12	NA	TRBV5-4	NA	CASSLDNNEQFF	TGTGCCAGCAGCTTGGACAACAATGAGCAGTTCTTC
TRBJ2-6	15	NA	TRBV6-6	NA	CASSFGTPEANVLTF	TGTGCCAGCAGTTTCGGGACTCCCGAGGCCAACGTCCTGACTTTC
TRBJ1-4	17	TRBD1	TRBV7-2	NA	CASSLNLLRDRGEKLFF	TGTGCCAGCAGCTTAAATCTATTACGAGACAGGGGGGAAAAACTGTTTTTT
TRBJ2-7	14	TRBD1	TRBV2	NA	CASSEGQGAGEQYF	TGTGCCAGCAGTGAAGGCCAGGGGGCTGGAGAGCAGTACTTC
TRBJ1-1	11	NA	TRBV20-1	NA	CSATIATEAFF	TGCAGTGCTACGATAGCCACTGAAGCTTTCTTT
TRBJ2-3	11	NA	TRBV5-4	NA	CASSLQDTQYF	TGTGCCAGCAGCTTGCAGGATACGCAGTATTTT
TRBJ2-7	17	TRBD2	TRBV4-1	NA	CASSPGGSGGPSYEQYF	TGCGCCAGCAGCCCTGGGGGTAGCGGGGGGCCCTCCTACGAGCAGTACTTC
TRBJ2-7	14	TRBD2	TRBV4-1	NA	CASSLGLGTYEQYF	TGCGCCAGCAGCCTTGGACTAGGAACCTACGAGCAGTACTTC
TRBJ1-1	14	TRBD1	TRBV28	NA	CASSYTGGNTEAFF	TGTGCCAGCAGTTACACAGGGGGGAACACTGAAGCTTTCTTT
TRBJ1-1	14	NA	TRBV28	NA	CASSLSIGGTEAFF	TGTGCCAGCAGTTTGTCTATAGGGGGCACTGAAGCTTTCTTT
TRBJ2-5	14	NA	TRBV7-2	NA	CASSLAGGLETQYF	TGTGCCAGCAGCTTAGCGGGGGGTTTAGAGACCCAGTACTTC
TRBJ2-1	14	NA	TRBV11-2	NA	CASSLVRVHNEQFF	TGTGCCAGCAGCTTGGTCAGGGTTCACAATGAGCAGTTCTTC
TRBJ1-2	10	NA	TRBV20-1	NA	CSAARDGYTF	TGCAGTGCGGCCAGGGATGGCTACACCTTC
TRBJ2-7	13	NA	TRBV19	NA	CASSARVTYEQYF	TGTGCCAGTAGTGCCAGGGTCACCTACGAGCAGTACTTC
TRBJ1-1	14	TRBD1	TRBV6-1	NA	CASSRDRGNTEAFF	TGTGCCAGCAGCCGGGACAGGGGGAACACTGAAGCTTTCTTT
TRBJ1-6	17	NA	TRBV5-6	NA	CASSLGTGSTYNSPLHF	TGTGCCAGCAGCTTGGGGACTGGAAGCACCTATAATTCACCCCTCCACTTT
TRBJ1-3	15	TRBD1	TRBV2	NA	CASSPGTGGGNTIYF	TGTGCCAGCAGCCCTGGGACAGGGGGAGGAAACACCATATATTTT
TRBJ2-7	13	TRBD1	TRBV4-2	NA	CASSPPDRYEQYF	TGTGCCAGCAGCCCGCCGGACAGGTACGAGCAGTACTTC
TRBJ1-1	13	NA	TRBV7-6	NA	CASRSTPNTEAFF	TGTGCCAGCAGGTCGACACCTAACACTGAAGCTTTCTTT
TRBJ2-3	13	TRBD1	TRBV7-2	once	CASSWDRDDTQYF	TGTGCCAGCAGCTGGGACAGGGACGATACGCAGTATTTT
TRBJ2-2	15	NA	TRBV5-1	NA	CASSLDSTNTGELFF	TGCGCCAGCAGCTTAGACAGTACCAACACCGGGGAGCTGTTTTTT
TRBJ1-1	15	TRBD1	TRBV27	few	CASSSWDRMNTEAFF	TGTGCCAGCAGTTCGTGGGACAGGATGAACACTGAAGCTTTCTTT
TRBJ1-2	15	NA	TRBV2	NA	CASSENPSNTGGYTF	TGTGCCAGCAGTGAAAATCCGTCCAACACGGGGGGCTACACCTTC
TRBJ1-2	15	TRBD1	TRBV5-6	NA	CASSLVDRAGYGYTF	TGTGCCAGCAGCTTGGTGGACAGGGCGGGCTATGGCTACACCTTC
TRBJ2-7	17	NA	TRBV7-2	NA	CASSFLSRGTSSYEQYF	TGTGCCAGCAGCTTCCTCAGTCGGGGGACGAGCTCCTACGAGCAGTACTTC
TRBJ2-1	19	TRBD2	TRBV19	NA	CASSIGAGGWGPTYNEQFF	TGTGCCAGTAGTATCGGGGCCGGGGGGTGGGGACCCACCTACAATGAGCAGTTCTTC
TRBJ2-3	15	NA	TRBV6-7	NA	CASWPKGGVSDTQYF	TGTGCCAGCTGGCCTAAGGGCGGGGTGTCAGATACGCAGTATTTT
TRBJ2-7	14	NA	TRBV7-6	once	CASSLGSGTYEQYF	TGTGCCAGCAGCTTAGGTAGCGGAACTTACGAGCAGTACTTC
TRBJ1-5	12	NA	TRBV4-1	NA	CASSLGDQPQHF	TGCGCCAGCAGCCTAGGGGATCAGCCCCAGCATTTT
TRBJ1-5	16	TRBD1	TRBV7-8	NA	CASSPPHRGTNQPQHF	TGTGCCAGCAGCCCACCACACAGGGGAACCAATCAGCCCCAGCATTTT